A selection of T cell receptor beta chains follows, all from one sample in a study of blood T cell repertoires in COVID-19. Clones were read by immunoSEQ multiplex PCR, and TCRdb kept only the in-frame ones, dropping some. The table lists approximately 500,000 clones, about 88% of them singletons. Specimen: peripheral blood. The receptors were gathered from a woman between 50 and 59 years old with COVID-19, enrolled during active disease. Each CDR3 is given with its conserved first and last residue. A D gene is named only where the DNA matches it firmly. Clone size is not always given. Where it is, it says once, few, many or a class for expanded clones.

>.|TRBJ2-3|TRBV29-1|TRBD2
TGCAGCGTTGTGGGAGGGGTCCGTACAGATACGCAGTATTTT
CSVVGGVRTDTQYF
>.|TRBJ2-5|TRBV29-1|TRBD2
TGCAGCGTTGAAATGACTAGCGGGGCCGACGGGACCCAGTACTTC
CSVEMTSGADGTQYF
>.|TRBJ2-5|TRBV5-1|.
TGCGCCAGCAGCTTGAACCCCAGGGGGGAGCATGGCGGGACCCAGTACTTC
CASSLNPRGEHGGTQYF
>.|TRBJ1-2|TRBV21-1|.
TGTGCCAGCAGCAAAGTTACAGGGGGTCCGCACTATGGCTACACCTTC
CASSKVTGGPHYGYTF
>.|TRBJ2-1|TRBV12-3/TRBV12-4|.
TGTGCCAGCAGCGAACGGGGCAATGAGCAGTTCTTC
CASSERGNEQFF
>once|TRBJ1-5|TRBV2|.
TGTGCCAGCACCCAACTCCGGGATATGGGCAATCAGCCCCAGCATTTT
CASTQLRDMGNQPQHF
>.|TRBJ2-5|TRBV10-3|TRBD1
TGTGCCATCAGTGAGTCAGGGGGCTTAGAGACCCAGTACTTC
CAISESGGLETQYF
>.|TRBJ1-1|TRBV18|TRBD1
TGTGCCAGCTCAACCTCACAGGGGGAGGCCACTGAAGCTTTCTTT
CASSTSQGEATEAFF
>.|TRBJ1-2|TRBV6-6|TRBD1
TGTGCCAGCAGTTACGGACAGGGACATGGCTACACCTTC
CASSYGQGHGYTF
>.|TRBJ1-5|TRBV19|.
TGTGCCAGTAGTATAGGGGCACAGGGAACACCCCAGCATTTT
CASSIGAQGTPQHF
>.|TRBJ1-2|TRBV25-1|.
TGTGCCAGCAGTGAAGGCAGGGCTGGCTACACCTTC
CASSEGRAGYTF
>.|TRBJ1-2|TRBV20-1|.
TGCAGTGCCTACGGTAACTATGGCTACACCTTC
CSAYGNYGYTF
>.|TRBJ2-2|TRBV6-2/TRBV6-3|TRBD1
TGTGCCAGCAGTTCATATAACAGGGACAGCGGGGAGCTGTTTTTT
CASSSYNRDSGELFF
>.|TRBJ1-3|TRBV5-6|.
TGTGCCAGCAGCTTGGACGGGTTAGGAAACACCATATATTTT
CASSLDGLGNTIYF